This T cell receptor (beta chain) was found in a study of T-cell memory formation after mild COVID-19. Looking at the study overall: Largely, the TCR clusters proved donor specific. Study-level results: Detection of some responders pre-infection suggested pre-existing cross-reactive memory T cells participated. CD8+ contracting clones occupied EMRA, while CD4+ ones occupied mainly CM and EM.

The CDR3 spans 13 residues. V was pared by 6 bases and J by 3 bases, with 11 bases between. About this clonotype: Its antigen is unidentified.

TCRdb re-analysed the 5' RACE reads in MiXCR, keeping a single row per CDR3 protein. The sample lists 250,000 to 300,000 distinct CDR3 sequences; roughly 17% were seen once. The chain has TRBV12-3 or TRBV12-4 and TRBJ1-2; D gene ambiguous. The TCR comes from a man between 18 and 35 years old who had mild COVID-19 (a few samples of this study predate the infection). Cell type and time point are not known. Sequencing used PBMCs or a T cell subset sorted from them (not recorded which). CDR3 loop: CASREDKHYGYTF. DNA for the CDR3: TGTGCCAGCAGAGAAGACAAGCACTATGGCTACACCTTC.